What follows are 2 T cell receptor beta chains derived from one specimen sequenced in a study of blood T cells in healthy people across ages. Alongside a J-beta primer mix, a sample-barcoded 5' primer served in a second PCR lasting about 7 to 12 cycles. One entry per CDR3 protein, called by TCRdb with MiXCR from the 5' RACE reads. In the table there are under 2 million distinct CDR3 sequences, roughly 32% of which are singletons. Sequencing used blood. Every receptor here comes from a woman aged 30 to 39 in good health.

This clonotype was observed many times. CDR3 amino acids: CASSGGTVYEQYF. Here the CDR3 DNA reads TGTGCCAGCAGCGGGGGGACTGTCTACGAGCAGTACTTC. This chain joins TRBV7-9 and TRBJ2-7, with D perhaps TRBD2 (6 bases). Looked up from germline, CDR1 is SEHNR and CDR2 is FQNEAQ (reference sequence). Trimming stripped 5 bases from V and 3 bases from J, with 11 bases between. This CDR3 has 13 residues.

This clonotype occurred a few times. The chain couples TRBV20-1 to TRBJ2-1, with TRBD1 as a possible D gene (6 bases). From germline, CDR1 is DFQATT and CDR2 SNEGSKA (reference sequence). This CDR3 contains 14 residues. The V gene lost 5 bases and the J gene lost 6 bases, with 17 bases spanning the gap. CDR3 region: CSASISTGSNEQFF. The CDR3 region has the DNA TGCAGTGCTTCGATTAGTACAGGGTCCAATGAGCAGTTCTTC.